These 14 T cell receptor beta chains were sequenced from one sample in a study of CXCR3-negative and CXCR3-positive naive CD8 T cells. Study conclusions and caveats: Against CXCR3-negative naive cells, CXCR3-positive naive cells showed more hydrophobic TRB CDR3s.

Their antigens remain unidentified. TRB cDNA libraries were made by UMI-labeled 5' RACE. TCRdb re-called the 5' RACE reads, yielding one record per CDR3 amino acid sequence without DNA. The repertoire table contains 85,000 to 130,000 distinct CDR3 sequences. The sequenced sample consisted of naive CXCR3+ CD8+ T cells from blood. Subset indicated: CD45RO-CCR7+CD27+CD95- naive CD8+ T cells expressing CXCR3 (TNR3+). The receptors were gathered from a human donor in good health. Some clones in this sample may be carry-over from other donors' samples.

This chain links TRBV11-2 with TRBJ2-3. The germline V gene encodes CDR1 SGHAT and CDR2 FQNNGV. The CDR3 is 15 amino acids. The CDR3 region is CASSDKPSNQETQYF. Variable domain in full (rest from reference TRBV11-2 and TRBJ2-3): EAGVAQSPRYKIIEKRQSVAFWCNPISGHATLYWYQQILGQGPKLLIQFQNNGVVDDSQLPKDRFSAERLKGVDSTLKIQPAKLEDSAVYLCASSDKPSNQETQYFGPGTRLTVL.

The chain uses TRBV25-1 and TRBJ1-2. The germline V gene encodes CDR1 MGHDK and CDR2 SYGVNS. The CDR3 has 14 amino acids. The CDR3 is CASSEYGQFYGYTF.

The CDR3 spells CASSLTGGINEQYF. The V call is TRBV12-3 or TRBV12-4, the J call TRBJ2-7; TCRdb names TRBD1, which stays unverified in the absence of DNA. This CDR3 has 14 amino acids.

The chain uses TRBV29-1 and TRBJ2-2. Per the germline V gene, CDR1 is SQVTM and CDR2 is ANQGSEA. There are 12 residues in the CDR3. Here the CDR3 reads CSATTYTGELFF.

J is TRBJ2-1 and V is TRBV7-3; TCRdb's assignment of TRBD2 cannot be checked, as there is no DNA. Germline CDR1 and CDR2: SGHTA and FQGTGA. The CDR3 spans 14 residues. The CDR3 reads CASSLGLAGDEQFF.

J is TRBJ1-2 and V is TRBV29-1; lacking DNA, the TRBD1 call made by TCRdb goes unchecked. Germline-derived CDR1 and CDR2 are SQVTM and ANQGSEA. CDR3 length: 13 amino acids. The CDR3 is CSVSTGPAYGYTF. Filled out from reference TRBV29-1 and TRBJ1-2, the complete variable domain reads SAVISQKPSRDICQRGTSLTIQCQVDSQVTMMFWYRQQPGQSLTLIATANQGSEATYESGFVIDKFPISRPNLTFSTLTVSNMSPEDSSIYLCSVSTGPAYGYTFGSGTRLTVV.

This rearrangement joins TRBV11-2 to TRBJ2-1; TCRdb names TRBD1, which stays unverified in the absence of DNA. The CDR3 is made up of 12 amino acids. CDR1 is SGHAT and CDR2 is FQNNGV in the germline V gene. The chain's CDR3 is CASSNRVDEQFF. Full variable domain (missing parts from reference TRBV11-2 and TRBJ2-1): EAGVAQSPRYKIIEKRQSVAFWCNPISGHATLYWYQQILGQGPKLLIQFQNNGVVDDSQLPKDRFSAERLKGVDSTLKIQPAKLEDSAVYLCASSNRVDEQFFGPGTRLTVL.

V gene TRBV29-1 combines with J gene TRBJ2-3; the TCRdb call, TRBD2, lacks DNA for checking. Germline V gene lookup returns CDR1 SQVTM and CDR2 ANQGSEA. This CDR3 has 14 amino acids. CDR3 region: CSWGTSGGTDTQYF.

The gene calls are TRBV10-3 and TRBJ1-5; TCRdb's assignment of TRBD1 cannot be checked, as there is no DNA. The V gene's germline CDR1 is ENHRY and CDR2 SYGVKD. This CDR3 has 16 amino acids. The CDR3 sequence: CAISELEGGGSQPQHF.

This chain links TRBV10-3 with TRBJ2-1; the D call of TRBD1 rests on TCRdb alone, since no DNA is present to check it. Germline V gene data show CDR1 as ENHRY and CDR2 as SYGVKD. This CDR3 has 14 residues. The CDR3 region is CAASGTGQYNEQFF.

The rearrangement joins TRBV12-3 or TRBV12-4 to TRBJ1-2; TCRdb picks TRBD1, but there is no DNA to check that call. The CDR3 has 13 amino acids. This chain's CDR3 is CATSDRGLHGYTF.

The CDR3: CASSLGTHDEQYF. This sequence joins TRBV7-2 and TRBJ2-7. CDR3 length: 13 amino acids. In germline, CDR1 is SGHTA, CDR2 FQGNSA.

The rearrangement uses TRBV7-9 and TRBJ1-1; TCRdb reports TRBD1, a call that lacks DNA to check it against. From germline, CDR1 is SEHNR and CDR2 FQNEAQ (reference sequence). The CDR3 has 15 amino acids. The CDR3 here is CASSLVGQGRTEAFF. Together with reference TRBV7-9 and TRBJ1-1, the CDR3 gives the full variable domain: DTGVSQNPRHKITKRGQNVTFRCDPISEHNRLYWYRQTLGQGPEFLTYFQNEAQLEKSRLLSDRFSAERPKGSFSTLEIQRTEQGDSAMYLCASSLVGQGRTEAFFGQGTRLTVV.

CDR3: CASSLGLAGYPSTDTQYF. V and J are TRBV5-1 and TRBJ2-3; TCRdb outputs TRBD2, but without DNA this stays unchecked. CDR1 SGHRS and CDR2 YFSETQ come from the germline V gene. The CDR3 has 18 residues.